These T cell receptor beta chains were read from a single sample in a study of OX40 agonist ivuxolimab in advanced cancers. Data came from immunoSEQ multiplex PCR; TCRdb stores just in-frame clones and leaves some out. The sample yields some 21,000 clones, more than 75% seen once. Material: CD4+ or CD8+ T cells sorted from blood, obtained in a trial of the OX40 agonist ivuxolimab. The receptors stem from an adult with an advanced solid tumor such as melanoma, head and neck, liver or kidney cancer. Each CDR3 is given with its conserved first and last residue. Each record gives: J gene, V gene, D gene, clone size, CDR3 DNA, CDR3 protein. The D gene is left open where the match is weak. Some rows mark clone size as missing; the rest say once, few, many or name a class of expanded clone.

>TRBJ2-2|TRBV7-8|.|.
TGTGCCAGCAGCACCAAAAAGGGCGGGGAGCTGTTTTTT
CASSTKKGGELFF
>TRBJ2-5|TRBV15|.|.
TGTGCCACCAGCAGATACCCTGTGCAGGGCGGTGAAGAGACCCAGTACTTC
CATSRYPVQGGEETQYF
>TRBJ2-3|TRBV4-2|TRBD1|once
TGTGCCAGCAGCCCAGGACAGGGACCAGATACGCAGTATTTT
CASSPGQGPDTQYF
>TRBJ2-7|TRBV7-9|.|medium-sized
TGTGCCAGCAGCTTGGAGAGACTCGTCGCGGGGGAGCAGTACTTC
CASSLERLVAGEQYF
>TRBJ1-5|TRBV7-9|.|.
TGTGCCAGCAGCTTGGACAATCAGCCCCAGCATTTT
CASSLDNQPQHF
>TRBJ2-7|TRBV2|.|.
TGTGCCAGCAAGGTCCCAGGGAGCTACGAGCAGTACTTC
CASKVPGSYEQYF
>TRBJ1-2|TRBV29-1|.|.
TGCAGCGTAGAGGACGACGGCAGCTACACCTTC
CSVEDDGSYTF
>TRBJ1-1|TRBV9|.|.
TGTGCCAGCAGCGACCCATTGGGGGGGAACACTGAAGCTTTCTTT
CASSDPLGGNTEAFF
>TRBJ2-5|TRBV6-4|TRBD2|once
TGTGCCAGCAGGGGGGTTGGCTGGGGGAGGGCCAGACAGACCCAGTACTTC
CASRGVGWGRARQTQYF
>TRBJ1-4|TRBV5-5|TRBD1|.
TGTGCCAGCAGCGGGCGACAGGGGGAGTTTAATGAAAAACTGTTTTTT
CASSGRQGEFNEKLFF
>TRBJ1-5|TRBV15|.|.
TGTGCCACCAGCAGAGAGGACAGAACAAATCAGCCCCAGCATTTT
CATSREDRTNQPQHF
>TRBJ2-1|TRBV6-1|.|.
TGTGCCAGCAGTGAAGCTTCGGCGGGGTCCTACAATGAGCAGTTCTTC
CASSEASAGSYNEQFF
>TRBJ2-1|TRBV19|TRBD2|once
TGTGCCAGTAGTATAGGTCGGGGGGGCCGGGGTGAGCAGTTCTTC
CASSIGRGGRGEQFF
>TRBJ1-1|TRBV12-5|TRBD1|.
TGTGCTAGTGGTTTGGCGACAGGGGGTAAGCGGTTTGAGCTCACTGAAGCTTTCTTT
CASGLATGGKRFELTEAFF
>TRBJ2-7|TRBV4-1|TRBD2|.
TGCGCCAGCAGCCAATTGGCTAGCGGGAGAGCCGAGCAGTACTTC
CASSQLASGRAEQYF
>TRBJ2-1|TRBV5-4|.|.
TGTGCCAGCAGCAGGACCGCGCCCCATGAGCAGTTCTTC
CASSRTAPHEQFF
>TRBJ2-3|TRBV2|.|.
TGTGCCGGGCAGTCAGATACGCAGTATTTT
CAGQSDTQYF
>TRBJ2-1|TRBV30|.|.
TGTGCCTGGAGGCCGGGGTGGGAGCAGTTCTTC
CAWRPGWEQFF
>TRBJ2-7|TRBV19|.|.
TGTGCCAGTAGTAAGGGCCAGGCCCTCTACGAGCAGTACTTC
CASSKGQALYEQYF
>TRBJ2-1|TRBV10-2|.|.
TGCGCCAGCAGGGACGCGGGACCCTACAATGAGCAGTTCTTC
CASRDAGPYNEQFF
>TRBJ1-2|TRBV7-2|TRBD1|.
TGTGCCAGCAGCTTACCCCCAGGGGGCGGGAATGGCTACACCTTC
CASSLPPGGGNGYTF
>TRBJ1-5|TRBV10-3|.|.
TGTGCCATCAGTGAGTGGGGGGATAGCAATCAGCCCCAGCATTTT
CAISEWGDSNQPQHF
>TRBJ1-4|TRBV4-1|TRBD1|.
TGCGCCAGCAGCGACAGACAGGGCCCAACTAATGAAAAACTGTTTTTT
CASSDRQGPTNEKLFF
>TRBJ2-6|TRBV4-1|.|.
TGCGCCAGCAGCCACAGGGCAGGCGGGGCCAACGTCCTGACTTTC
CASSHRAGGANVLTF
>TRBJ1-2|TRBV19|.|.
TGTGCCAGTAGTATTCGGTCGGACCGCTATGGCTACACCTTC
CASSIRSDRYGYTF
>TRBJ1-4|TRBV27|.|.
TGTGCCAGCAGTATCCGTGCAACTAATGAAAAACTGTTTTTT
CASSIRATNEKLFF
>TRBJ2-2|TRBV4-1|TRBD1|.
TGCGCCAGCAGCCAGCCAAGGACAGGTCACACCGGGGAGCTGTTTTTT
CASSQPRTGHTGELFF
>TRBJ2-1|TRBV19|.|.
TGTGCCAGTAGTATCCACCTAGCGCAATACAATGAGCAGTTCTTC
CASSIHLAQYNEQFF
>TRBJ2-1|TRBV6-5|.|.
TGTGCCAGCAGTCCGGAGGGGGCCTACAATGAGCAGTTCTTC
CASSPEGAYNEQFF
>TRBJ1-1|TRBV4-1|TRBD1|.
TGCGCCAGCAGCCAGGTTACAGGGGGCGGCACTGAAGCTTTCTTT
CASSQVTGGGTEAFF
>TRBJ2-4|TRBV15|TRBD2|.
TGTGCCACCAGCAGAACTACCCCCAGCGGGAAAGCCAAAAACATTCAGTACTTC
CATSRTTPSGKAKNIQYF